This TCR beta chain was sequenced in a study of blood T cell repertoires in COVID-19. Sequencing used immunoSEQ multiplex PCR; TCRdb keeps in-frame clones, though not all of them. The sample yields about 140,000 clones, about 90% seen once. This CDR3 has 16 residues. The germline gives CDR1 ENHRY, CDR2 SYGVKD. The germline V and J ends were trimmed by 0 bases and 5 bases, with 14 bases remaining between them. Sequenced material: PBMCs or T cells enriched from blood (not recorded which). The sequence was collected from a man aged 60 to 75 who had recovered from COVID-19. The gene calls are TRBV10-3 and TRBJ1-5, with a weak D call TRBD1 (5 bases). CDR3 loop: CAISESARAGHQPQHF. The CDR3 coding sequence is TGTGCCATCAGTGAGTCGGCCAGGGCAGGGCATCAGCCCCAGCATTTT.